This TCR beta chain was recorded in a study of T cell responses to AZD1222 COVID-19 vaccine. At the level of the study: Some second doses came at about 4 weeks and others at about 12 weeks; these were pooled. Study-level results: The donor group comprised mostly white British people and more females; the analysis possibly underestimated clonal diversity. Mapped onto spike, vaccine-associated CD4 TCRs spanned it and were dominant at 160-218 and 743-854. The study sampled repertoires only after the peak T cell response.

Profiled with immunoSEQ multiplex PCR; TCRdb holds only in-frame clones, not every one. The table shows roughly 250,000 clones, with just over 90% occurring only once. This CDR3 spans 14 amino acids. V was clipped by 5 bases and J by 9 bases; unmatched bases: 7. CDR1 is MNHEY and CDR2 is SVGEGT in the germline V gene. Of note for this clone: Antigen specificity is unknown.

The chain links TRBV6-2 or TRBV6-3 to TRBJ2-1; TRBD2 matches 10 bases. Sequences were derived from peripheral blood, sampled on day 0 of AZD1222 vaccination. The receptor's source is an adult in good health. The CDR3, as DNA: TGTGCCAGCAGTCAAGCGGGAGGGTATGGTGAGCAGTTCTTC. Protein: CASSQAGGYGEQFF.